The 11 T cell receptor beta chains below were found in one sample sequenced in a study of radiotherapy plus CTLA-4 blockade in lung cancer. Method: immunoSEQ multiplex PCR; TCRdb's copy keeps in-frame clones and lacks some. The sample includes about 41,000 clones, roughly 76% seen only once; the top ten take around 8.3%. This sample comprised peripheral blood, obtained from a patient treated with radiotherapy plus ipilimumab. The receptors derive from a human donor with non-small cell lung cancer who had stable disease on radiotherapy plus ipilimumab.

This clone came up once. The DNA of the CDR3 is TGTGCCAGCAGCTCCGACGACGGGGGCACAGATACGCAGTATTTT. Its protein product is CASSSDDGGTDTQYF. The chain couples TRBV7-6 to TRBJ2-3, with D tentatively TRBD2 (5 bases). Germline loops: CDR1 SGHVS, CDR2 FNYEAQ. The CDR3 loop spans 15 amino acids. Trimming shortened V by 4 bases and J by 1 base, and 12 bases separated the two germline ends. Using reference TRBV7-6 and TRBJ2-3 for the parts outside the CDR3, the full variable domain is GAGVSQSPRYKVTKRGQDVALRCDPISGHVSLYWYRQALGQGPEFLTYFNYEAQQDKSGLPNDRFSAERPEGSISTLTIQRTEQRDSAMYRCASSSDDGGTDTQYFGPGTRLTVL.

There are a few counts of this clone. The chain joins TRBV7-9 to TRBJ2-7, with unresolved D. Germline CDR1 reads SEHNR; CDR2 reads FQNEAQ (reference sequence). The CDR3 spans 13 residues. The ends were cut back, 1 base at V and 6 bases at J, with 10 bases in the middle. The CDR3: CASSLGGDSEQYV. The CDR3 nucleotides read TGTGCCAGCAGCTTAGGAGGTGATTCCGAGCAGTACGTC.

The J gene is TRBJ1-1, the V gene TRBV14; D is unclear. Deletions cut 1 base from V and 5 bases from J, with 8 bases between. The CDR3 length is 13 residues. The germline gives CDR1 SGHDN, CDR2 FVKESK. As DNA, the CDR3 is TGTGCCAGCAGCCAAGGTACCAGAACTGAAGCTTTCTTT. The encoded protein is CASSQGTRTEAFF.

This clone was counted a single time. This chain links TRBV4-3 with TRBJ1-3; TRBD1 agrees at 7 bases. Germline V gives CDR1 LGHNA, CDR2 YSLEER. This CDR3 is 18 amino acids long. Losses at the gene ends were 1 base for V and 0 bases for J; bases not matched to a gene: 9. The CDR3 spells CASSQVAGGHFSGNTIYF. The CDR3 DNA reads TGCGCCAGCAGCCAAGTGGCAGGGGGGCATTTCTCTGGAAACACCATATATTTT.

This chain connects TRBV10-2 to TRBJ1-1, with 8 bases matching TRBD1. The CDR3 totals 13 residues. Per the germline V gene, CDR1 is WSHSY and CDR2 is SAAADI. The J segment lost 7 bases and the V segment lost 2 bases, leaving 3 bases of the junction unmatched. Here the CDR3 DNA reads TGCGCCAGCAGTGAGGGACAGGGACTTGAAGCTTTCTTT. Its protein is CASSEGQGLEAFF.

The chain joins TRBV16 to TRBJ2-2; 9 nucleotides align to TRBD1. Germline CDR1 KGHSY, CDR2 FQNENV. The V segment lost 4 bases and the J segment 5 bases; nucleotides outside the gene matches: 5. The CDR3 spans 15 residues. CDR3 DNA sequence: TGTGCCAGCAGCCCTGGGACAGGGAGAACCGGGGAGCTGTTTTTT. Protein: CASSPGTGRTGELFF.

A few counts support this clone. The chain carries TRBV6-5 and TRBJ2-7, with TRBD2 as a possible D gene (6 bases). V lost 2 bases and J lost 5, with 16 bases in between. Germline CDR1 reads MNHEY; CDR2 reads SVGAGI. The CDR3 sequence is 15 residues long. The CDR3 is CASSYTGDKTNEQYF. CDR3 bases: TGTGCCAGCAGTTACACGGGAGACAAAACTAACGAGCAGTACTTC.

This clone has a handful of counts. The chain carries TRBV19 and TRBJ1-1; D remains ambiguous. This CDR3 spans 14 amino acids. The V end was cut by 2 bases, the J end by 0 bases, with 7 bases between. CDR1 and CDR2 (germline): LNHDA, SQIVND (reference sequence). In DNA form, the CDR3 reads TGTGCCAGTAGTATAAACCTCATGAACACTGAAGCTTTCTTT. Translated: CASSINLMNTEAFF.

The rearrangement uses TRBV6-5 and TRBJ2-7, with D perhaps TRBD2 (5 bases). This CDR3 is 13 amino acids long. V lost 7 bases to trimming and J lost 4 bases, with 14 bases between them. Germline V gene lookup returns CDR1 MNHEY and CDR2 SVGAGI. The CDR3 DNA reads TGTGCCAGCATACCGGGGTCGAGGTACGAGCAGTACTTC. It encodes CASIPGSRYEQYF.

The DNA for the CDR3 is TGTGCCAGCAGTGAAGCCTTACCGGGCCAGAGGGAGACCCAGTACTTC. This codes for CASSEALPGQRETQYF. This chain links TRBV6-1 with TRBJ2-5; D is undetermined. Deletions cut 0 bases from V and 5 bases from J, with 16 bases between. This CDR3 comprises 16 residues. The V gene's germline CDR1 is MNHNS and CDR2 SASEGT.

The rearrangement joins TRBV5-1 to TRBJ2-1; tentatively, D is TRBD1 (5 bases). V shed 3 bases and J shed 2 bases, with 12 bases lying between them. The CDR3 sequence is 15 residues long. Germline V gene sequence: CDR1 SGHRS, CDR2 YFSETQ. CDR3: CASSSRREPYNEQFF. For the CDR3, the DNA is TGCGCCAGCAGCTCTCGCAGGGAACCCTACAATGAGCAGTTCTTC.